The rows below give T cell receptor beta chains drawn from one sample of a study of blood T cells in healthy people across ages. TCRdb redid the calling of the 5' RACE reads with MiXCR, one entry per CDR3 protein. This table has 350,000 to 450,000 distinct CDR3 sequences, 52% appearing once. The sequencing sample was made of blood. Every receptor here comes from a man aged 55 to 70 in good health. Both conserved end residues are part of each CDR3. A D gene is named only where the DNA matches it firmly. Clone sizes are given selectively: once, few, many, or a class where the clone is expanded.

length | D | J | size | V | CDR3 | DNA
13 | NA | TRBJ2-7 | many | TRBV15 | CATSSEQGGEQYF | TGTGCCACCAGCAGTGAACAGGGCGGCGAGCAGTACTTC
14 | NA | TRBJ2-5 | NA | TRBV5-1 | CASSLQASLETQYF | TGCGCCAGCAGCTTACAAGCGAGTTTAGAGACCCAGTACTTC
15 | NA | TRBJ1-2 | many | TRBV5-4 | CASSLAAMTNYGYTF | TGTGCCAGCAGCTTGGCTGCAATGACAAACTATGGCTACACCTTC
13 | NA | TRBJ2-4 | NA | TRBV14 | CASNQVAPMEQYF | TGTGCCAGCAACCAAGTGGCCCCTATGGAGCAGTACTTC
15 | NA | TRBJ2-6 | NA | TRBV18 | CASSQQISGANVLTF | TGTGCCAGCTCACAACAGATCTCTGGGGCCAACGTCCTGACTTTC
11 | NA | TRBJ2-7 | few | TRBV5-1 | CASSLKNEQYF | TGCGCCAGCAGCTTGAAGAACGAGCAGTACTTC
16 | TRBD2 | TRBJ2-7 | NA | TRBV7-2 | CASSQGASGTVREQYF | TGTGCCAGCAGCCAAGGGGCTAGCGGAACCGTTAGGGAGCAGTACTTC
16 | TRBD2 | TRBJ2-3 | few | TRBV12-3/TRBV12-4 | CASSPGRGKSTDTQYF | TGTGCCAGCAGCCCTGGGCGGGGGAAGAGCACAGATACGCAGTATTTT
13 | NA | TRBJ1-2 | few | TRBV27 | CASSGVPIYGYTF | TGTGCCAGCAGCGGAGTACCTATCTATGGCTACACCTTC
15 | TRBD2 | TRBJ2-1 | few | TRBV28 | CASKMSGGVYNEQFF | TGTGCCAGCAAGATGAGCGGGGGGGTCTACAATGAGCAGTTCTTC
13 | NA | TRBJ2-1 | NA | TRBV20-1 | CSARASSNNEQFF | TGCAGTGCTAGAGCCAGCTCTAACAATGAGCAGTTCTTC
12 | NA | TRBJ2-1 | NA | TRBV27 | CASSLPQGEQFF | TGTGCCAGCAGTTTACCACAGGGCGAGCAGTTCTTC
17 | NA | TRBJ2-1 | few | TRBV4-3 | CASSRDIYGTLYNEQFF | TGCGCCAGCAGCCGTGACATATACGGGACCCTCTACAATGAGCAGTTCTTC
16 | NA | TRBJ2-1 | NA | TRBV7-2 | CASSPFPLCSYNEQFF | TGTGCCAGCAGCCCCTTCCCACTATGCTCCTACAATGAGCAGTTCTTC
19 | TRBD1 | TRBJ2-6 | NA | TRBV6-2/TRBV6-3 | CASSYDRDRVYSGANVLTF | TGTGCCAGCAGTTACGATCGGGACAGGGTGTACTCTGGGGCCAACGTCCTGACTTTC
15 | TRBD1 | TRBJ2-7 | NA | TRBV11-2 | CASRGFGTGEYEQYF | TGTGCCAGCAGGGGGTTTGGGACAGGGGAATACGAGCAGTACTTC
16 | TRBD1 | TRBJ1-5 | NA | TRBV4-2 | CASSQVRGFSNQPQHF | TGTGCCAGCAGCCAAGTCAGGGGGTTTAGCAATCAGCCCCAGCATTTT
18 | TRBD1 | TRBJ1-2 | NA | TRBV12-3/TRBV12-4 | CASSFYARTGEANYGYTF | TGTGCCAGCAGTTTTTATGCGCGGACAGGAGAAGCTAACTATGGCTACACCTTC
14 | NA | TRBJ2-5 | NA | TRBV6-5 | CASSTGTSQETQYF | TGTGCCAGCAGTACCGGGACCTCCCAAGAGACCCAGTACTTC
11 | NA | TRBJ2-5 | few | TRBV29-1 | CSVDVRETQYF | TGCAGCGTCGACGTTCGGGAGACCCAGTACTTC
14 | NA | TRBJ1-5 | NA | TRBV7-3 | CASSLNPGEQPQHF | TGTGCCAGCAGCTTAAACCCGGGGGAGCAGCCCCAGCATTTT
13 | NA | TRBJ2-5 | once | TRBV6-5 | CASKMSNQETQYF | TGTGCCAGCAAAATGAGCAACCAAGAGACCCAGTACTTC
15 | NA | TRBJ2-7 | NA | TRBV28 | CATHTGISSYNEQYF | TGTGCCACCCATACAGGGATTAGCTCCTACAATGAGCAGTACTTC
14 | NA | TRBJ1-6 | NA | TRBV6-1 | CASSDAPLNSPLHF | TGTGCCAGCAGTGATGCCCCCCTCAATTCACCCCTCCACTTT
17 | TRBD2 | TRBJ2-7 | NA | TRBV6-2/TRBV6-3 | CASSSETGTSGRREQYF | TGTGCCAGCAGTTCCGAAACCGGGACTAGCGGGAGACGCGAGCAGTACTTC
13 | NA | TRBJ1-2 | NA | TRBV29-1 | CSVDVNRDGGYTF | TGCAGCGTTGACGTCAACAGGGATGGTGGCTACACCTTC
17 | NA | TRBJ2-1 | many | TRBV4-2 | CASSQDPTGNPYNEQFF | TGTGCCAGCAGCCAAGATCCCACGGGTAATCCGTACAATGAGCAGTTCTTC
14 | TRBD1 | TRBJ2-1 | many | TRBV4-3 | CASGTGTGFNEQFF | TGCGCCAGCGGCACCGGGACAGGCTTTAATGAGCAGTTCTTC
15 | TRBD1 | TRBJ2-5 | few | TRBV25-1 | CASSPQGAWRETQYF | TGTGCCAGCAGTCCACAGGGGGCCTGGAGGGAGACCCAGTACTTC
14 | NA | TRBJ2-5 | NA | TRBV6-2/TRBV6-3 | CASRAVGGPKTQYF | TGTGCCAGCAGAGCCGTAGGGGGGCCAAAGACCCAGTACTTC
13 | TRBD1 | TRBJ2-5 | NA | TRBV12-3/TRBV12-4 | CASGGQGGKTQYF | TGTGCCAGCGGGGGACAGGGAGGAAAGACCCAGTACTTC
12 | TRBD1 | TRBJ1-2 | few | TRBV6-1 | CASWDRAYGYTF | TGTGCCAGCTGGGACAGGGCCTATGGCTACACCTTC
15 | TRBD1 | TRBJ2-4 | NA | TRBV6-6 | CASSHRGTGGNIQYF | TGTGCCAGCAGCCACCGGGGGACAGGGGGAAACATTCAGTACTTC
15 | NA | TRBJ2-6 | NA | TRBV25-1 | CASSVLSSGANVLTF | TGTGCCAGCAGCGTTTTGAGCTCTGGGGCCAACGTCCTGACTTTC
15 | TRBD2 | TRBJ2-1 | NA | TRBV7-9 | CACSFSSGGYNEQFF | TGTGCCTGCAGCTTCTCCAGCGGGGGATACAATGAGCAGTTCTTC
15 | NA | TRBJ2-7 | NA | TRBV6-6 | CASNSPVLEGYEQYF | TGTGCCAGCAATTCTCCAGTGCTTGAGGGATACGAGCAGTACTTC
12 | NA | TRBJ2-3 | few | TRBV20-1 | CSARRAGLTQYF | TGCAGTGCTAGGCGGGCAGGCCTTACGCAGTATTTT
15 | TRBD1 | TRBJ1-6 | NA | TRBV9 | CASSAGTGANSPLHF | TGTGCCAGCAGCGCAGGGACAGGGGCAAATTCACCCCTCCACTTT
15 | TRBD2 | TRBJ2-1 | NA | TRBV5-1 | CASSLSSGRAYEQFF | TGCGCCAGCAGCTTGTCAAGCGGGAGGGCCTATGAGCAGTTCTTC
15 | TRBD2 | TRBJ2-1 | NA | TRBV7-3 | CASSLGLAGEGEQFF | TGTGCCAGCAGCTTGGGACTAGCGGGAGAAGGGGAGCAGTTCTTC
12 | NA | TRBJ1-1 | NA | TRBV7-2 | CASSTPTRRAFF | TGTGCCAGCAGCACCCCGACAAGGCGGGCTTTCTTT
13 | TRBD1 | TRBJ2-3 | NA | TRBV29-1 | CSVTGTDTDTQYF | TGCAGCGTTACCGGGACAGACACAGATACGCAGTATTTT
14 | TRBD2 | TRBJ2-7 | few | TRBV7-6 | CASSSAGRPYEQYF | TGTGCCAGCAGCTCAGCGGGACGACCCTACGAGCAGTACTTC
17 | TRBD2 | TRBJ2-1 | NA | TRBV28 | CASSPLSGSESYNEQFF | TGTGCCAGCAGCCCACTAAGCGGGAGCGAATCCTACAATGAGCAGTTCTTC
13 | NA | TRBJ2-7 | NA | TRBV5-1 | CASSLEAVNEQYF | TGCGCCAGCAGCTTGGAGGCAGTCAATGAGCAGTACTTC
16 | NA | TRBJ1-1 | NA | TRBV6-6 | CASSHSLQGLNTEAFF | TGTGCCAGCAGTCACTCCCTTCAGGGATTGAACACTGAAGCTTTCTTT
14 | NA | TRBJ2-4 | NA | TRBV3-1 | CASSQARGIGEQYF | TGTGCCAGCAGCCAAGCCAGGGGAATTGGTGAGCAGTACTTC
13 | NA | TRBJ2-3 | once | TRBV20-1 | CSANKQGTDTQYF | TGCAGTGCAAACAAACAGGGCACAGATACGCAGTATTTT
14 | TRBD2 | TRBJ2-1 | NA | TRBV7-2 | CASSLPLAGVEQFF | TGTGCCAGCAGCTTACCGCTAGCGGGAGTTGAGCAGTTCTTC
14 | NA | TRBJ2-7 | NA | TRBV5-1 | CASSGGSLSYEQYF | TGCGCCAGCAGCGGCGGATCCCTCTCCTACGAGCAGTACTTC
15 | TRBD1 | TRBJ2-7 | NA | TRBV20-1 | CSARRGRSLRGEQYF | TGCAGTGCTAGAAGGGGGCGGAGCCTTAGGGGCGAGCAGTACTTC